The rows below give T cell receptor beta chains drawn from one sample of a study of CD4 T cells in relation to SARS-CoV-2 and coronaviruses. The antigens these receptors bind are not known. The table came from immunoSEQ multiplex PCR; TCRdb's copy has only in-frame clones and leaves some out. The sample has 20,000 to 25,000 clones, around three quarters seen once. The source material was CD4+ T cells from PBMCs, cultured in vitro. The receptors were sampled from a human donor in good health. Each CDR3 is given with its conserved first and last residue. Fields, in order: clone size, J gene, V gene, D gene, CDR3 DNA, CDR3 protein. The D gene is left open where the match is weak. Size tells how often a clone was seen (once, few, many) or the class of an expanded clone, and some rows leave it out.

>few|TRBJ1-1|TRBV12-3/TRBV12-4|-
TGTGCCAGCAGTTTGGGTGAGAACACTGAAGCTTTCTTT
CASSLGENTEAFF
>-|TRBJ1-2|TRBV5-4|TRBD1
TGTGCCAGCAGGCGGACAGGGGGAGCCTATGGCTACACCTTC
CASRRTGGAYGYTF
>-|TRBJ1-2|TRBV4-3|-
TGCGCCAGCAGCCAAAAGTTAAGCTATGGCTACACCTTC
CASSQKLSYGYTF
>-|TRBJ2-7|TRBV5-1|-
TGCGCCAGCAGCTCCAATGATGGGGGATCGTACGAGCAGTACTTC
CASSSNDGGSYEQYF
>-|TRBJ2-2|TRBV29-1|TRBD1
TGCAGCGCCTCGAGACAGGGTTGGGCCACCGGGGAGCTGTTTTTT
CSASRQGWATGELFF
>-|TRBJ2-5|TRBV4-1|-
TGCGCCAGCAGCCCCCTGACTCGCTCCCCTAGGGAGACCCAGTACTTC
CASSPLTRSPRETQYF
>once|TRBJ1-1|TRBV29-1|TRBD1
TGCAGCGTTGAAAAAACAGGGGGGACTGAAGCTTTCTTT
CSVEKTGGTEAFF
>-|TRBJ1-2|TRBV30|TRBD1
TGTGCCTGGACTAAGGGGGCAGGCGGAGGCTACACCTTC
CAWTKGAGGGYTF
>-|TRBJ1-2|TRBV14|-
TGTGCCAGCAGCCAAGGGGGCAGGGGATTCGGCTACACCTTC
CASSQGGRGFGYTF
>-|TRBJ2-5|TRBV4-3|-
TGCGCCAGCAGCCGCGGAGGTGGGGGGCACGAAGAGACCCAGTACTTC
CASSRGGGGHEETQYF
>once|TRBJ2-7|TRBV7-2|-
TGTGCCAGCAGCTTATATTTCGCTAACGCCTACGAGCAGTACTTC
CASSLYFANAYEQYF
>-|TRBJ2-7|TRBV6-5|TRBD1
TGTGCCAGCAGTTACTTTGGACAGGGGGCCTACGAGCAGTACTTC
CASSYFGQGAYEQYF
>-|TRBJ1-2|TRBV3-1/TRBV3-2|-
TGTGCCAGCAGCCAAGTATTCGGCACCCCTTATGGCTACACCTTC
CASSQVFGTPYGYTF
>-|TRBJ2-1|TRBV20-1|TRBD2
TGCAGTGCTAGTGTCCCAAAGCGGGGGCCTTACAATGAGCAGTTCTTC
CSASVPKRGPYNEQFF
>-|TRBJ2-6|TRBV19|-
TGTGCCAGTAGTATAACAGGAGTAGGGAAATCTGGGGCCAACGTCCTGACTTTC
CASSITGVGKSGANVLTF
>-|TRBJ2-2|TRBV7-9|-
TGTGCCAGCAGTAAAAGAGGTAGCCGCAATGGGGAGCTGTTTTTT
CASSKRGSRNGELFF
>-|TRBJ2-5|TRBV6-5|-
TGTGCCAGCAGTTTACAGGCGACCCACGAGACCCAGTACTTC
CASSLQATHETQYF
>-|TRBJ2-1|TRBV7-2|-
TGTGCCAGCAGCTTAGCGAACGGGGTGACGAACAATGAGCAGTTCTTC
CASSLANGVTNNEQFF
>-|TRBJ2-5|TRBV4-1|-
TGCGCCAGCAGCCAAGAACAGGGTTGGCGGACCCAGTACTTC
CASSQEQGWRTQYF
>-|TRBJ2-5|TRBV5-1|-
TGCGCCAGCAGCTGGAACACAGACCAAGAGACCCAGTACTTC
CASSWNTDQETQYF
>-|TRBJ1-2|TRBV6-2/TRBV6-3|TRBD1
TGTGCCAGCAGTGACCGGGACAGGGTGATCTATGGCTACACCTTC
CASSDRDRVIYGYTF
>few|TRBJ1-5|TRBV2|-
TGTGCCAGCAGTGGGACGGGGGAGTTTGAGCATTTT
CASSGTGEFEHF
>-|TRBJ2-7|TRBV6-2/TRBV6-3|TRBD2
TGTGCCAGCAGTTACGGGCGGGAGTCCCACGAGCAGTACTTC
CASSYGRESHEQYF
>once|TRBJ2-5|TRBV6-5|-
TGTGCCAGCACCTACTCAGGGAACCAAGAGACCCAGTACTTC
CASTYSGNQETQYF
>-|TRBJ2-1|TRBV11-2|TRBD2
TGTGCCAGCAGCCCTTTGCGGGGGGGCAATTACAATGAGCAGTTCTTC
CASSPLRGGNYNEQFF
>few|TRBJ2-7|TRBV7-9|-
TGTGCCAGCAGCTTAGAGCTCTCTCACAGGTTGCCCTACGAGCAGTACTTC
CASSLELSHRLPYEQYF
>-|TRBJ2-3|TRBV18|-
TGTGCCAGCTCCCCTACTAGCACAGATACGCAGTATTTT
CASSPTSTDTQYF
>-|TRBJ2-1|TRBV18|-
TGTGCCAGCTCCCCTCGAGTAGCGGATTACAATGAGCAGTTCTTC
CASSPRVADYNEQFF
>-|TRBJ1-1|TRBV9|TRBD1
TGTGCCAGCAGTGCAGGGGGTACTGAAGCTTTCTTT
CASSAGGTEAFF
>-|TRBJ1-5|TRBV6-2/TRBV6-3|-
TGTGCCAGCAGTAAACAACAGGGCGGCAATCAGCCCCAGCATTTT
CASSKQQGGNQPQHF
>few|TRBJ2-1|TRBV7-3|-
TGTGCCAGCAGTCGTGGCATTGAGCAGTTCTTC
CASSRGIEQFF
>-|TRBJ2-2|TRBV6-4|TRBD1
TGTGCCAGCAGTGGACAGGGGACCGGGGAGCTGTTTTTT
CASSGQGTGELFF
>few|TRBJ2-3|TRBV5-4|-
TGTGCCAGCAGCAGGATTTTAGGAGATACGCAGTATTTT
CASSRILGDTQYF
>-|TRBJ1-5|TRBV7-8|-
TGTGCCAGCAGCTTAGGGCCTTGGCTATTGCAGCCCCAGCATTTT
CASSLGPWLLQPQHF
>-|TRBJ1-1|TRBV5-1|-
TGCGCCAGCAGCCGGACCTTGAACACTGAAGCTTTCTTT
CASSRTLNTEAFF
>few|TRBJ2-7|TRBV10-1|-
TGCGCCAGCAGCTTAGGTGGACCCTCCTACGAGCAGTACTTC
CASSLGGPSYEQYF
>-|TRBJ1-1|TRBV10-3|-
TGTGCCATCGCTCACCAGTCTAAGGGTGAAGCTTTCTTT
CAIAHQSKGEAFF
>few|TRBJ1-5|TRBV7-9|TRBD1
TGTGCCAGCAGCTACGGGACAGGCAATCAGCCCCAGCATTTT
CASSYGTGNQPQHF
>-|TRBJ2-3|TRBV27|-
TGTGCCAGCAGTTTGATCCCCGGGGTGTGGACAGATACGCAGTATTTT
CASSLIPGVWTDTQYF
>-|TRBJ2-1|TRBV4-3|-
TGCGCCAGCAGCCAAGAGCACGGGGCTTACTACGATGAGCAGTTCTTC
CASSQEHGAYYDEQFF
>-|TRBJ1-1|TRBV7-9|-
TGTGCCAGCAGCTTCGGAGACAGGAACACTGAAGCTTTCTTT
CASSFGDRNTEAFF
>-|TRBJ2-1|TRBV19|-
TGTGCCAGTAGTATGAGGGCAGACAATGAGCAGTTCTTC
CASSMRADNEQFF
>-|TRBJ2-5|TRBV5-4|TRBD2
TGTGCCAGCAGCTTACCGGCGGGGGTGGAGACCCAGTACTTC
CASSLPAGVETQYF
>few|TRBJ1-5|TRBV7-9|-
TGTGCCAGCAGCCCCGGGGCCCTGACGGGACAGCCCCAGCATTTT
CASSPGALTGQPQHF
>few|TRBJ2-7|TRBV12-5|-
TGTGCTAGTGGTTTGGTACCCCCAGGGGTAACTTCCTACGAGCAGTACTTC
CASGLVPPGVTSYEQYF
>-|TRBJ2-1|TRBV9|-
TGTGCCAGCAGCCCCGGGACGGGTGAGCAGTTCTTC
CASSPGTGEQFF
>-|TRBJ2-1|TRBV19|-
TGTGCCAGTAGTATAATGTCAGGGGTCGGCTCCTACAATGAGCAGTTCTTC
CASSIMSGVGSYNEQFF
>-|TRBJ1-5|TRBV19|-
TGTGCCAGTACCCCTAAGGGGCAGCAAAATCAGCCCCAGCATTTT
CASTPKGQQNQPQHF
>-|TRBJ2-7|TRBV7-2|TRBD2
TGTGCCAGCAGCTCCCCCGGACTAGCGGGAGTTAGCGAGCAGTACTTC
CASSSPGLAGVSEQYF
>-|TRBJ2-1|TRBV6-1|TRBD2
TGTGCCAGCAGTGAGTGGGAGGGTGTCAATGAGCAGTTCTTC
CASSEWEGVNEQFF
>-|TRBJ2-3|TRBV2|TRBD2
TGTGCCAGCAGTGAGGGACTAGCGGGGGGTTTGTCAACAGATACGCAGTATTTT
CASSEGLAGGLSTDTQYF
>-|TRBJ2-1|TRBV18|-
TGTGCCAGCTCACCAGGGAACGTTTTCTATGAGCAGTTCTTC
CASSPGNVFYEQFF
>-|TRBJ1-1|TRBV23-1|-
TGCGCCAGCAGTTCTCCGGCAGGGGCGGAGAACACTGAAGCTTTCTTT
CASSSPAGAENTEAFF